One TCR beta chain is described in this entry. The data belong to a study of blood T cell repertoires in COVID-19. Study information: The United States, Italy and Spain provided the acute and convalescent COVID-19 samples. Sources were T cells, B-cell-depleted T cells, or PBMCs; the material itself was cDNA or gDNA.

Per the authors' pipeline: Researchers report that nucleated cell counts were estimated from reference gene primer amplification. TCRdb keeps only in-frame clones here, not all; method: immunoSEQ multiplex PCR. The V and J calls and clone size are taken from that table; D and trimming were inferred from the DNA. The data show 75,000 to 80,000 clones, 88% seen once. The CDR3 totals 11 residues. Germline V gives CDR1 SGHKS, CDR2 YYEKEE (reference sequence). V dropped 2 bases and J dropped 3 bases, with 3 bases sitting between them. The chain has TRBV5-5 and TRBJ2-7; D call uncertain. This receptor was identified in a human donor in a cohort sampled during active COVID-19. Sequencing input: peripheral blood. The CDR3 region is CASSFSYEQYF. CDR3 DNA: TGTGCCAGCAGCTTCAGCTACGAGCAGTACTTC.